Below, 11 T cell receptor beta chains from the same sample are listed, as sequenced in a study of T-cell memory formation after mild COVID-19. TCRdb passed the 5' RACE reads through MiXCR, listing each CDR3 protein once. This sample has about 410,000 distinct CDR3 sequences; more than 20% occur once, and the top ten carry around 13%. Sequencing input: PBMCs or a T cell subset sorted from them (not recorded which). The receptors were gathered from an adult woman who had mild COVID-19 (a few samples of this study predate the infection). Cell type and time point are not known.

This clonotype was observed many times. This chain uses TRBV5-1 with TRBJ2-2; TRBD1 or TRBD2 may be the D gene (5 bases each). Germline loops: CDR1 SGHRS, CDR2 YFSETQ. This CDR3 is built from 16 residues. V was pared by 7 bases and J by 2 bases, with 18 bases between. The CDR3: CASAKTGTSNTGELFF. Here the CDR3 DNA reads TGCGCCAGCGCGAAAACCGGGACCTCTAACACCGGGGAGCTGTTTTTT. The variable domain in full, completed from reference TRBV5-1 and TRBJ2-2, reads KAGVTQTPRYLIKTRGQQVTLSCSPISGHRSVSWYQQTPGQGLQFLFEYFSETQRNKGNFPGRFSGRQFSNSRSEMNVSTLELGDSALYLCASAKTGTSNTGELFFGEGSRLTVL.

This clonotype was observed a few times. This sequence joins TRBV4-3 and TRBJ2-7; TRBD2 is a possible D gene (6 bases). V dropped 0 bases and J dropped 2 bases, with 11 bases sitting between them. The length of the CDR3 is 15 residues. The V gene's germline CDR1 is LGHNA and CDR2 YSLEER. This CDR3 is CASSQDVSGTYEQYF. CDR3 bases: TGCGCCAGCAGCCAAGACGTTAGCGGAACCTACGAGCAGTACTTC.

This clonotype was recorded many times. The V call is TRBV4-3, the J call TRBJ2-1; 14 bases align to TRBD2. Trimming removed 2 bases from V and 4 bases from J; junction bases left unmatched: 4. From germline, CDR1 is LGHNA and CDR2 YSLEER. The CDR3 consists of 17 residues. The CDR3 nucleotides read TGCGCCAGCAGCCAATTTGGGACTAGCGGGGGTTACAATGAGCAGTTCTTC. Translated, it gives CASSQFGTSGGYNEQFF.

This clonotype was counted a few times. This sequence joins TRBV4-1 and TRBJ2-5; TRBD1 matches 10 bases. Germline CDR1 MGHRA, CDR2 YSYEKL. Germline trimming cut 0 bases from V and 4 bases from J; bases unmatched to any gene: 8. The CDR3 covers 17 residues. The CDR3 spells CASSQDGRTGGRETQYF. The CDR3 bases are TGCGCCAGCAGCCAAGATGGGAGGACAGGGGGACGAGAGACCCAGTACTTC.

This clonotype was found a few times. This rearrangement joins TRBV12-3 or TRBV12-4 to TRBJ2-5; no clear D. V was pared by 4 bases and J by 5 bases, with 11 bases between. The CDR3 runs 13 residues. CDR3 residues: CASSSPRWETQYF. The CDR3 nucleotides are TGTGCCAGCAGTTCCCCGCGGTGGGAGACCCAGTACTTC.

The chain has TRBV15 and TRBJ1-1; D unclear. V lost 5 bases and J lost 4, with 11 bases in between. The length of the CDR3 is 13 residues. Germline V CDR1 and CDR2: LNHNV, YYDKDF (reference sequence). The CDR3 loop reads CATSPWKGTEAFF. The CDR3 coding sequence is TGTGCCACCAGCCCCTGGAAGGGCACTGAAGCTTTCTTT.

This clonotype has more than one count but fewer than ten. V is TRBV20-1 and J is TRBJ1-2; TRBD1 matches at 7 bases. CDR1 and CDR2 from the germline V gene are DFQATT and SNEGSKA (reference sequence). V was pared by 5 bases and J by 5 bases, with 11 bases of the junction left unmatched. The CDR3 runs to 14 residues. The CDR3 DNA follows: TGCAGTGCTCTAGGGACAGCGGCTCTATATGGCTACACCTTC. It yields the protein CSALGTAALYGYTF.

This clonotype has a handful of counts. This sequence joins TRBV5-1 and TRBJ2-1, with D perhaps matching TRBD2 (6 bases). The CDR3 covers 14 residues. Germline V gene lookup returns CDR1 SGHRS and CDR2 YFSETQ. V shed 4 bases and J shed 8 bases, with 16 bases lying between them. In DNA form, the CDR3 reads TGCGCCAGCAGCGCCAGTACCTCGGGGGATGAGCAGTTCTTC. It codes for CASSASTSGDEQFF.

This clonotype was seen a handful of times. The gene calls are TRBV12-3 or TRBV12-4 and TRBJ2-7, with TRBD1 matching over 11 bases. The CDR3 length is 15 residues. The V segment lost 6 bases and the J segment 3 bases; nucleotides outside the gene matches: 7. CDR3 DNA: TGTGCCAGCAGGGACCCCGGGACAGGGGGCTACGAGCAGTACTTC. The encoded protein is CASRDPGTGGYEQYF.

The V gene is TRBV14, the J gene TRBJ1-1, with D perhaps matching TRBD1 (5 bases). CDR3 size: 15 residues. Germline V CDR1 and CDR2: SGHDN, FVKESK. V was trimmed by 1 base and J by 3 bases, leaving 12 bases between them. The CDR3 DNA reads TGTGCCAGCAGCCAAGGGACCGGACATTACACTGAAGCTTTCTTT. It specifies CASSQGTGHYTEAFF.

The rearrangement joins TRBV7-2 to TRBJ2-1; 7 positions agree with TRBD2. This CDR3 has 14 amino acids. Germline CDR1 SGHTA, CDR2 FQGNSA. V was clipped by 0 bases and J by 10 bases; unmatched bases: 6. CDR3 in amino acids: CASSLAGGPQEQFF. The CDR3 DNA follows: TGTGCCAGCAGCTTAGCGGGAGGGCCACAAGAGCAGTTCTTC.